The rows below give T cell receptor beta chains drawn from one sample of a study of cytomegalovirus exposure and HLA in healthy donors. The protocol was immunoSEQ multiplex PCR, while the TCRdb copy is restricted to in-frame clones and leaves out a portion. Of roughly 120,000 clones in the sample, around 80% are singletons; the top ten hold less than 1.1%. Material: PBMCs. Receptor source: a woman aged 25 to 39 in good health and CMV-seronegative. The CDR3 runs from the conserved cysteine through the conserved F or W. Fields, in order: clone size, J gene, D gene, V gene, CDR3 protein, CDR3 DNA. A D gene is named only where the DNA matches it firmly. The size field is filled for only some rows; it gives once, few, many or a size class.

NA TRBJ1-2 NA TRBV5-6 CASSNGQFGPMWGYTF TGTGCCAGCAGCAATGGACAGTTTGGCCCTATGTGGGGCTACACCTTC
few TRBJ2-7 NA TRBV7-2 CASSLSYGAYEQYF TGTGCCAGCAGCTTAAGTTACGGTGCCTACGAGCAGTACTTC
NA TRBJ2-4 NA TRBV19 CASSIWPQNIQYF TGTGCCAGTAGTATCTGGCCTCAAAACATTCAGTACTTC
NA TRBJ1-1 TRBD1 TRBV27 CASSGAGQTNTEAFF TGTGCCAGCAGTGGTGCGGGACAGACGAACACTGAAGCTTTCTTT
few TRBJ2-5 TRBD2 TRBV6-5 CASSYSGTSGGETQYF TGTGCCAGCAGTTACTCCGGGACTAGCGGGGGGGAGACCCAGTACTTC
NA TRBJ1-2 NA TRBV6-5 CASSEPGNIGYTF TGTGCCAGCAGTGAACCGGGAAATATTGGCTACACCTTC
NA TRBJ1-3 NA TRBV4-1 CASSQGMGRRTSSGNTIYF TGCGCCAGCAGCCAAGGGATGGGCAGAAGAACCAGCTCTGGAAACACCATATATTTT
NA TRBJ1-2 TRBD1 TRBV6-5 CASSYSWQGDGYTF TGTGCCAGCAGTTACTCTTGGCAGGGGGATGGCTACACCTTC
NA TRBJ1-1 TRBD1 TRBV7-3 CASSPGQGTTEAFF TGTGCCAGCAGCCCGGGACAGGGGACCACTGAAGCTTTCTTT
NA TRBJ2-7 TRBD1 TRBV7-2 CASSFGQAYEQYF TGTGCCAGCAGCTTCGGACAGGCCTACGAGCAGTACTTC
NA TRBJ1-1 NA TRBV30 CAWSVLGENTEAFF TGTGCCTGGAGTGTACTTGGAGAGAACACTGAAGCTTTCTTT
few TRBJ2-1 TRBD1 TRBV7-9 CSSYNTGTGGLYEQFF TGTTCCAGTTACAATACAGGGACAGGGGGCCTCTATGAGCAGTTCTTC
NA TRBJ2-3 TRBD2 TRBV4-1 CASSQDPSGGAGDTQYF TGCGCCAGCAGCCAGGATCCTAGCGGGGGGGCCGGTGATACGCAGTATTTT
NA TRBJ2-2 TRBD2 TRBV7-9 CASIPGAGYTGELFF TGTGCCAGCATCCCGGGAGCGGGGTACACCGGGGAGCTGTTTTTT
NA TRBJ1-1 TRBD1 TRBV4-1 CASSQAPGQGIRNEAFF TGCGCCAGCAGCCAGGCGCCGGGACAGGGTATTAGAAATGAAGCTTTCTTT
NA TRBJ2-2 TRBD2 TRBV7-2 CASSLFGGRVSGELFF TGTGCCAGCAGCTTATTCGGCGGGAGAGTCTCCGGGGAGCTGTTTTTT
NA TRBJ1-3 TRBD1 TRBV30 CAWRGTAGNTIYF TGTGCCTGGAGAGGGACAGCCGGAAACACCATATATTTT
NA TRBJ2-1 NA TRBV4-3 CASSQWGGEGEVSYNEQFF TGCGCCAGCAGCCAATGGGGGGGCGAGGGAGAGGTTTCCTACAATGAGCAGTTCTTC
once TRBJ1-2 NA TRBV27 CASSLTGSYGYTF TGTGCCAGCAGTTTAACAGGATCCTATGGCTACACCTTC
NA TRBJ2-7 TRBD1 TRBV7-9 CASSPRQGSYEQYF TGTGCCAGCAGCCCGCGACAGGGCTCCTACGAGCAGTACTTC
NA TRBJ1-1 TRBD1 TRBV30 CAWRGQGHTEAFF TGTGCCTGGAGGGGACAGGGACACACTGAAGCTTTCTTT
NA TRBJ2-5 NA TRBV5-6 CASSFYDRREETQYF TGTGCCAGCAGCTTTTACGACAGGAGAGAAGAGACCCAGTACTTC
NA TRBJ2-5 TRBD1 TRBV23-1 CASSPDRGETQYF TGCGCCAGCAGTCCCGACAGGGGAGAGACCCAGTACTTC
once TRBJ2-5 NA TRBV7-9 CASSPAREKETQYF TGTGCCAGCAGCCCAGCGCGGGAAAAAGAGACCCAGTACTTC
once TRBJ1-1 TRBD1 TRBV19 CASRMGDRGVTEAFF TGTGCCAGTAGGATGGGAGACAGGGGAGTAACTGAAGCTTTCTTT
NA TRBJ1-2 NA TRBV29-1 CSVGGYDGYTF TGCAGCGTTGGAGGGTACGATGGCTACACCTTC
NA TRBJ2-3 TRBD2 TRBV7-8 CASSLGYTLAGEFTDTQYF TGTGCCAGCAGCTTAGGATACACCTTAGCGGGAGAGTTCACAGATACGCAGTATTTT
NA TRBJ2-7 TRBD1 TRBV10-3 CAIGPGTDYEQYF TGTGCCATCGGACCCGGGACAGACTACGAGCAGTACTTC
NA TRBJ1-5 NA TRBV9 CASSPRGQINQPQHF TGTGCCAGCAGCCCCCGGGGACAAATCAATCAGCCCCAGCATTTT
few TRBJ1-1 TRBD1 TRBV5-1 CASSFTGDTEAFF TGCGCCAGCAGCTTTACAGGGGACACTGAAGCTTTCTTT
NA TRBJ2-7 TRBD1 TRBV5-1 CASSLGQGDDEQYF TGCGCCAGCAGCTTGGGACAGGGGGACGACGAGCAGTACTTC
NA TRBJ2-7 TRBD1 TRBV30 CAWSLFGTGAYEQYF TGTGCCTGGAGCCTTTTCGGGACAGGGGCCTACGAGCAGTACTTC
NA TRBJ2-1 NA TRBV20-1 CSVRRDNEQFF TGCAGCGTAAGGAGAGACAATGAGCAGTTCTTC
NA TRBJ2-3 TRBD1 TRBV10-2 CASRQGAVTDTQYF TGCGCCAGCAGACAGGGGGCCGTCACAGATACGCAGTATTTT
NA TRBJ1-3 NA TRBV11-3 CASSSTGNSGNTIYF TGTGCCAGCAGCTCAACAGGAAACTCTGGAAACACCATATATTTT
NA TRBJ2-1 TRBD2 TRBV27 CASSLGTSGTNEQFF TGTGCCAGCAGTCTCGGGACTAGCGGGACTAATGAGCAGTTCTTC
NA TRBJ2-5 NA TRBV7-9 CASSKDSSPETQYF TGTGCCAGCAGCAAAGACAGTTCCCCAGAGACCCAGTACTTC
NA TRBJ1-2 NA TRBV6-5 CASSYTGTMDYGYTF TGTGCCAGCAGTTACACAGGGACCATGGACTATGGCTACACCTTC
NA TRBJ1-6 TRBD1 TRBV30 CAWGAGGLSISYNSPLHF TGTGCCTGGGGCGCAGGGGGCTTGAGTATATCGTATAATTCGCCCCTCCACTTT
NA TRBJ2-5 TRBD2 TRBV10-3 CAISRRTSGIFGETQYF TGTGCCATCAGTAGACGGACTAGCGGGATATTCGGAGAGACCCAGTACTTC
NA TRBJ1-1 NA TRBV7-2 CASSPRAMNTEAFF TGTGCCAGCAGCCCTCGAGCAATGAACACTGAAGCTTTCTTT
NA TRBJ1-5 TRBD1 TRBV2 CASSEWDSLNQPQHF TGTGCCAGCAGTGAGTGGGACAGTCTCAATCAGCCCCAGCATTTT
NA TRBJ1-2 NA TRBV7-8 CASSPGDGNYGYTF TGTGCCAGCAGCCCAGGGGACGGCAACTATGGCTACACCTTC
NA TRBJ2-5 TRBD2 TRBV5-1 CASSLGPSGASPHNF TGCGCCAGCAGCTTGGGTCCTAGCGGGGCCTCACCCCATAACTTC
NA TRBJ2-1 NA TRBV9 CASSPYLGGVNEQFF TGTGCCAGCAGCCCCTATCTAGGAGGGGTAAATGAGCAGTTCTTC
NA TRBJ2-1 TRBD2 TRBV11-3 CASSLALAGGPNEQFF TGTGCCAGCAGCTTAGCTCTAGCGGGAGGGCCGAATGAGCAGTTCTTC
NA TRBJ2-7 NA TRBV5-6 CASSSLYEQYF TGTGCCAGCAGCTCCCTCTACGAGCAGTACTTC
few TRBJ2-3 NA TRBV15 CATSRVVVTSTDTQYF TGTGCCACCAGCAGAGTGGTCGTTACTAGCACAGATACGCAGTATTTT
NA TRBJ2-1 TRBD1 TRBV19 CASSPGGQGAREQFF TGTGCCAGTAGTCCTGGGGGACAGGGGGCGCGTGAGCAGTTCTTC
few TRBJ2-7 NA TRBV30 CAWSVNLSYEQYF TGTGCCTGGAGTGTAAATCTCTCCTACGAGCAGTACTTC
few TRBJ2-1 TRBD2 TRBV12-5 CASGLIVGRGGPRDEQFF TGTGCTAGTGGTTTGATCGTGGGGCGCGGGGGGCCGAGAGATGAGCAGTTCTTC
NA TRBJ2-7 TRBD2 TRBV7-3 CASSLGGTSAEQYF TGTGCCAGCAGCTTAGGCGGGACTAGTGCCGAGCAGTACTTC